This TCR beta chain was retrieved from a study of blood T cell repertoires in COVID-19. About the study: The United States, Italy and Spain provided the acute and convalescent COVID-19 samples.

The germline V gene encodes CDR1 KGHDR and CDR2 SFDVKD. V shed 2 bases and J 7 bases; nucleotides not matched to a gene: 5. The CDR3 is made up of 15 amino acids. As originally analysed: Researchers report that nucleated cell counts were estimated from reference gene primer amplification. Method: immunoSEQ multiplex PCR; TCRdb's copy keeps in-frame clones and lacks some. D and trimming were read from the DNA, whereas the V and J calls and clone size are those reported in that table. The profile covers 300,000 to 350,000 clones, with 90% to 95% appearing a single time and 3% to 4% taken by the ten largest.

The rearrangement links TRBV24-1 to TRBJ2-1; 9 bases line up with TRBD1. Sequencing was carried out using peripheral blood. This sequence originates from a woman between 18 and 30 years old who had recovered from COVID-19. The CDR3, as DNA: TGTGCCACCAGTGATTCGGGACAGGGTCTGAATGAGCAGTTCTTC. This sequence encodes CATSDSGQGLNEQFF.